This T cell receptor beta chain was sequenced in a study of radiotherapy plus CTLA-4 blockade in lung cancer. At the level of the study: Objective responses were observed in 15% to 20% of patients, and disease control was achieved by approximately 32%. Whole-study findings and limits: After radiotherapy and ipilimumab, tumor-derived clones expanded in peripheral blood. It was early blood T cell clone dynamics, with interferon-beta, that reportedly best predicted response.

A remark on this clone: Antigen: not known.

Patients in the study, people with chemo-refractory metastatic non-small-cell lung cancer, received focal radiation plus ipilimumab CTLA-4 blockade. CDR1 KGHSH and CDR2 LQKENI come from the germline V gene. Trimming left V 3 bases short and J 1 base short, with 9 bases between. The CDR3 spans 15 residues. Assay: immunoSEQ multiplex PCR; the TCRdb copy retains only in-frame clones and omits some. The data contain under 100,000 clones, about four fifths of them singletons. The chain combines TRBV18 with TRBJ2-2, with D perhaps TRBD2 (6 bases). The sequencing used peripheral blood, collected from a patient treated with radiotherapy plus ipilimumab. The sequence came from a human donor with non-small cell lung cancer that progressed on radiotherapy plus ipilimumab. CDR3 loop: CASSPQEGNTGELFF. The CDR3, as DNA: TGTGCCAGCTCACCGCAGGAGGGGAACACCGGGGAGCTGTTTTTT.